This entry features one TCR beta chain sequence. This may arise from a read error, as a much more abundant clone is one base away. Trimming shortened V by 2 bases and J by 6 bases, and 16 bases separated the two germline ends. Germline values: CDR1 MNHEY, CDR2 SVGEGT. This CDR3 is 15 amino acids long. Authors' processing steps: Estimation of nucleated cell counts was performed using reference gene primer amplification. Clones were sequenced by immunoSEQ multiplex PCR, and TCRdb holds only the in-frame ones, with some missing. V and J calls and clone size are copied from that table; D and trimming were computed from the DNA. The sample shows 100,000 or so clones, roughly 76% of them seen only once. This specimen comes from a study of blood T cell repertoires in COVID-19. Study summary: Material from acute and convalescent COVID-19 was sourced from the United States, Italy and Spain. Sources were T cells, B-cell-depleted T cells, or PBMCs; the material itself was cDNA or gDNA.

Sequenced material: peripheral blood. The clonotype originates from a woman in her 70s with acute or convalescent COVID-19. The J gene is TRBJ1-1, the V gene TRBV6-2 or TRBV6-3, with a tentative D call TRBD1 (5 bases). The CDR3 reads CASSYPGRGYAEAFF. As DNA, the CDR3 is TGTGCCAGCAGTTACCCGGGGAGGGGCTACGCTGAAGCTTTCTTT.